Following are 18 T cell receptor beta chains from one sample sequenced in a study of vaccination effects on CD4 cells after COVID-19. Isolation of CD4+ T cells took place after about ten days of culture. The protocol was immunoSEQ multiplex PCR, while the TCRdb copy is restricted to in-frame clones and leaves out a portion. The sample comprises around 27,000 clones, about 62% of which are singletons, and almost 10% rests with the top ten. These TCRs' antigens remain unknown. The sequencing used CD4+ T cells from PBMCs cultured without peptide, collected before COVID-19 vaccination. These receptors were taken from a human donor who received a COVID-19 vaccine.

This clone was detected a few times. This chain connects TRBV19 to TRBJ1-3; unclear D gene. The CDR3 has 15 residues. Germline V gene lookup returns CDR1 LNHDA and CDR2 SQIVND (reference sequence). V lost 0 bases and J 4 bases, leaving 10 bases between the germline ends. Written as DNA, the CDR3 is TGTGCCAGTAGTATAGAAGTGGTTTCCGGAAACACCATATATTTT. Residues: CASSIEVVSGNTIYF.

The gene calls are TRBV2 and TRBJ1-2; no firm D call. The CDR3 is 12 residues long. The V end lost 4 bases, the J end lost 8 bases, and 11 bases lay between the germline ends. Germline V lookup: CDR1 SNHLY, CDR2 FYNNEI. The CDR3 sequence: CASSGHVAGYTF. CDR3 sequence (DNA): TGTGCCAGCAGTGGACACGTCGCGGGCTACACCTTC.

V and J are TRBV7-9 and TRBJ2-1; 7 bases are shared with TRBD2. This CDR3 spans 16 amino acids. V trimming: 1 base; J trimming: 12 bases; junction bases outside the gene matches: 15. Germline V gene data show CDR1 as SEHNR and CDR2 as FQNEAQ (reference sequence). In DNA, the CDR3 is TGTGCCAGCAGCTTAGGGAAGGCTAGCGGCCCCTCAGGGCAGTTCTTC. This codes for CASSLGKASGPSGQFF.

By sample share, this clone is hyperexpanded (1% or more). J is TRBJ2-7 and V is TRBV28; 7 bases line up with TRBD1. This CDR3 has 12 residues. Germline CDR1 and CDR2: MDHEN and SYDVKM. Trimming at V came to 8 bases and at J to 2 bases, leaving 3 bases not matched to a gene. CDR3: CASRDRAYEQYF. Written as DNA, the CDR3 is TGTGCCAGCCGGGACAGAGCCTACGAGCAGTACTTC.

The V and J genes are TRBV7-8 and TRBJ1-6, with 8 bases identical to TRBD1. Germline CDR1 SGHVS, CDR2 FQNEAQ. CDR3 size: 15 residues. V lost 5 bases, J lost 7 bases, and 7 bases stayed unmatched. CDR3 loop: CASSRGQGGNSPLHF. The CDR3 nucleotides are TGTGCCAGCAGCCGAGGACAGGGAGGAAATTCACCCCTCCACTTT.

This chain connects TRBV5-5 to TRBJ1-2; 9 positions agree with TRBD1. The germline CDR1 and CDR2 sequences are SGHKS and YYEKEE (reference sequence). Trimming removed 1 base from V and 7 bases from J; junction bases left unmatched: 5. There are 14 residues in the CDR3. CDR3 sequence (DNA): TGTGCCAGCAGCTTGAGGACAGGGGAACGTGGCTACACCTTC. It translates to CASSLRTGERGYTF.

The chain recombines TRBV18 with TRBJ2-3; the D gene could be TRBD1 or TRBD2 (5 bases each). Trimming removed 6 bases from V and 3 bases from J, with 19 bases in between. The germline CDR1 and CDR2 sequences are KGHSH and LQKENI. CDR3 length equals 16 residues. DNA of the CDR3: TGTGCCAGCTCTCCCAACCTCGTGGGGGAGACAGATACGCAGTATTTT. The encoded protein is CASSPNLVGETDTQYF.

The chain has TRBV18 and TRBJ2-1; TRBD1 matches 7 bases. Trimming removed 0 bases from V and 5 bases from J; junction bases left unmatched: 7. There are 16 residues in the CDR3. Germline CDR1 KGHSH, CDR2 LQKENI. The CDR3 sequence is CASSPPGTAGHNEQFF. Written as DNA, the CDR3 is TGTGCCAGCTCACCACCTGGGACAGCCGGGCACAATGAGCAGTTCTTC.

The chain has TRBV4-1 and TRBJ2-1; D perhaps matches TRBD1 (6 bases). CDR3 length equals 16 residues. With 3 bases removed from V and 4 bases from J, the gap between germline ends came to 16 bases. The germline CDR1 and CDR2 sequences are MGHRA and YSYEKL. CDR3 in amino acids: CASSQPSGQTYNEQFF. The CDR3 coding sequence is TGCGCCAGCAGCCAGCCTTCAGGACAGACTTACAATGAGCAGTTCTTC.

This chain connects TRBV2 to TRBJ1-3; TRBD1 might be the D (5 bases). Germline values: CDR1 SNHLY, CDR2 FYNNEI. Trimming took 8 bases from V and 1 from J, leaving 15 bases between them. The length of the CDR3 is 15 residues. The CDR3 nucleotides are TGTGCCAGCGGTCGAGCAGGGCCTTCTGGAAACACCATATATTTT. It specifies CASGRAGPSGNTIYF.

This clone has only a few counts. The chain couples TRBV9 to TRBJ1-2; D is ambiguous. CDR1 and CDR2 (germline): SGDLS, YYNGEE. The CDR3 extends over 15 amino acids. Trimming cost V 0 bases and J 4 bases, with 13 bases left between them. The CDR3 reads CASSVGLGDTYGYTF. CDR3 bases: TGTGCCAGCAGCGTAGGCCTCGGGGATACCTATGGCTACACCTTC.

The chain recombines TRBV6-5 with TRBJ2-7; D unresolved. The CDR3 sequence is 14 residues long. With 0 bases removed from V and 3 bases from J, the gap between germline ends came to 9 bases. Germline CDR1 reads MNHEY; CDR2 reads SVGAGI. The CDR3 region is CASSYSYTDYEQYF. The CDR3 DNA reads as TGTGCCAGCAGTTACTCTTATACGGACTACGAGCAGTACTTC.

The count of this clone is one. The rearrangement uses TRBV2 and TRBJ2-1; the match to TRBD2 covers 7 bases. The CDR3 length is 15 residues. V was pared by 3 bases and J by 2 bases, with 4 bases of the junction left unmatched. Germline V gene data show CDR1 as SNHLY and CDR2 as FYNNEI. The CDR3 region is CASSEAGEAYNEQFF. The CDR3 region has the DNA TGTGCCAGCAGTGAGGCGGGAGAGGCCTACAATGAGCAGTTCTTC.

The genes are TRBV5-1 and TRBJ1-1, with 8 bases identical to TRBD1. The CDR3 runs to 15 residues. V shed 4 bases, J shed 2 bases, and the junction held 7 bases outside the gene matches. The germline V gene has CDR1 SGHRS and CDR2 YFSETQ. The CDR3 region is CASSGPQGANTEAFF. CDR3 bases: TGCGCCAGCAGCGGACCCCAGGGGGCTAACACTGAAGCTTTCTTT.

The chain joins TRBV5-1 to TRBJ2-5; a possible D gene is TRBD2 (6 bases). The CDR3 has 13 amino acids. CDR1 is SGHRS and CDR2 is YFSETQ in the germline V gene. V was shortened by 6 bases and J by 5 bases, with 14 bases between the two germline ends. This chain's CDR3 is CASKVGEAETQYF. The CDR3 coding sequence is TGCGCCAGCAAGGTCGGGGAGGCGGAGACCCAGTACTTC. The whole variable domain, filled in from reference TRBV5-1 and TRBJ2-5, reads KAGVTQTPRYLIKTRGQQVTLSCSPISGHRSVSWYQQTPGQGLQFLFEYFSETQRNKGNFPGRFSGRQFSNSRSEMNVSTLELGDSALYLCASKVGEAETQYFGPGTRLLVL.

The chain uses TRBV19 and TRBJ1-2; weak D call: TRBD1 (5 bases). V was clipped by 7 bases and J by 5 bases, with 17 bases between them. From germline, CDR1 is LNHDA and CDR2 SQIVND (reference sequence). There are 14 residues in the CDR3. The CDR3 DNA reads TGTGCCAGTAACCCCAGACAGAGTTCATATGGCTACACCTTC. This encodes CASNPRQSSYGYTF.

This clone was found a few times. This rearrangement joins TRBV19 to TRBJ1-1; maybe TRBD1 (6 bases). Germline V CDR1 and CDR2: LNHDA, SQIVND (reference sequence). V lost 3 bases and J lost 10, with 9 bases in between. The length of the CDR3 is 11 residues. The CDR3 DNA follows: TGTGCCAGTAGTATCAAAGGGGGAGCTTTCTTT. Translating gives CASSIKGGAFF.

The chain employs TRBV11-3 and TRBJ2-1; D perhaps matches TRBD1 (5 bases). There are 16 residues in the CDR3. Trimming took 3 bases from V and 3 from J, leaving 15 bases between them. In germline, CDR1 is SGHNT, CDR2 YENEEA. CDR3 nucleotide sequence: TGTGCCAGCAGCTTGGAGAGACAGCCGATCTACAATGAGCAGTTCTTC. Translating gives CASSLERQPIYNEQFF.